This TCR beta chain was obtained from a study of shared clonotypes between healthy human individuals. Study results and limitations: Four donors held about 4.5% of naive CD4 clonotypes in common.

This clone was picked up one time. Its antigen is still unknown. The CDR3 consists of 17 residues. V lost 4 bases and J lost 1; bases outside the gene matches: 5. Germline V gene sequence: CDR1 KGHSH, CDR2 LQKENI. Sorted-subset replicate PCR reactions were performed with 200 ng DNA, corresponding to roughly 30,000 T cell genomes. TCRdb's table, derived via immunoSEQ multiplex PCR, lists solely in-frame clones and lacks some. The sample shows over a million clones, approximately 72% of them seen only once. Recent acute infections and vaccinations were absent in the healthy HIV-negative adult donors. Division of CD4+ cells produced a CD45RA+ naive subset and a CD45RA-negative memory subset.

The sample consisted of memory CD4+ T cells sorted from blood. Specified subset: CD45RA-negative fraction. The chain couples TRBV18 to TRBJ2-3; 13 nucleotides match TRBD2. The receptor comes from a man aged 18 to 30 in good health. DNA of the CDR3: TGTGCCAGCTCACTCGTCGGACTAGCGGGGGGCACAGATACGCAGTATTTT. Its protein is CASSLVGLAGGTDTQYF.